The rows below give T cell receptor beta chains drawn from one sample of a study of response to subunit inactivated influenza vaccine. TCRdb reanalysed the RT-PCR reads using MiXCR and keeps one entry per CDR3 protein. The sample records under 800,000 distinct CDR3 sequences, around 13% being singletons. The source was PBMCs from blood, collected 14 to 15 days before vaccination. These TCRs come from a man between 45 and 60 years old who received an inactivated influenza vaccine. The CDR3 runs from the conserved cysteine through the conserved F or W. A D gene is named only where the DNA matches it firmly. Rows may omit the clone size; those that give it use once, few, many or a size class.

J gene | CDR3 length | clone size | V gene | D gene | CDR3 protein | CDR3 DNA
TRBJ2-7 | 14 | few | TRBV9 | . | CASSEGLGPYEQYF | TGTGCCAGCAGCGAGGGACTGGGGCCCTACGAGCAGTACTTC
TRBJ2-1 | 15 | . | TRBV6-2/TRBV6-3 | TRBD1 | CASRTTGETYNEQFF | TGTGCCAGCAGAACGACAGGGGAGACCTACAATGAGCAGTTCTTC
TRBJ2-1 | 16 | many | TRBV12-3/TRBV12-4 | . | CASSPTGASVYNEQFF | TGTGCCAGCAGCCCCACCGGCGCTAGCGTATACAATGAGCAGTTCTTC
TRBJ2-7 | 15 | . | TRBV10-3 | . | CAISEGARSSYEQYF | TGTGCCATCAGTGAAGGGGCCAGGAGCTCCTACGAGCAGTACTTC
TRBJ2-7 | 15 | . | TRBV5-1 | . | CASSLGGWDSYEQYF | TGCGCCAGCAGCTTGGGCGGCTGGGACTCCTACGAGCAGTACTTC
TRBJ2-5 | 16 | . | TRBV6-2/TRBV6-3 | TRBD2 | CASSYWIAGGPETQYF | TGTGCCAGCAGTTACTGGATAGCGGGGGGGCCTGAGACCCAGTACTTC
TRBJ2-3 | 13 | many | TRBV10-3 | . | CAISPENQDTQYF | TGTGCCATCAGTCCCGAAAACCAAGATACGCAGTATTTT
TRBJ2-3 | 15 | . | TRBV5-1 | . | CAASIEGGGRDTQYF | TGCGCTGCCAGCATCGAGGGGGGGGGAAGAGATACGCAGTATTTT
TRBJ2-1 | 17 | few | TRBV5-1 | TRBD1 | CASSTDRGVLRNNEQFF | TGCGCCAGCAGCACGGACAGGGGTGTCTTGAGGAACAATGAGCAGTTCTTC
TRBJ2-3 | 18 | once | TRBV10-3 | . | CAISESWNSRYETDTQYF | TGTGCCATCAGTGAGTCGTGGAATAGCCGATACGAGACAGATACGCAGTATTTT
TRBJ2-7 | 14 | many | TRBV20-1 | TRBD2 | CSAPTSGRKYEQYF | TGCAGTGCTCCGACTAGCGGGAGGAAATACGAGCAGTACTTC
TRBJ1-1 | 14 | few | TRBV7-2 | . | CASSLVGKNTEAFF | TGTGCCAGCAGCTTAGTTGGGAAGAACACTGAAGCTTTCTTT
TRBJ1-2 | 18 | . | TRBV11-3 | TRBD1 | CASSSLETGLSFLYGYTF | TGTGCCAGCAGCTCCCTTGAGACAGGGCTATCTTTCCTCTATGGCTACACCTTC
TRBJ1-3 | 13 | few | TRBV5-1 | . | CASSLNTGNTIYF | TGCGCCAGCAGCTTAAATACTGGAAACACCATATATTTT
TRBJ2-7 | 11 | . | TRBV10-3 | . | CAISADSEQYF | TGTGCCATCAGTGCTGATTCCGAGCAGTACTTC
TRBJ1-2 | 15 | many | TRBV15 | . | CATSRDSQVNYGYTF | TGTGCCACCAGCAGAGATTCTCAGGTGAACTATGGCTACACCTTC
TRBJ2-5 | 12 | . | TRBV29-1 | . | CSVDQGGETQYF | TGCAGCGTTGACCAGGGGGGCGAGACCCAGTACTTC
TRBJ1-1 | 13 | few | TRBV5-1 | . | CASSLDFNTEAFF | TGCGCCAGCAGCTTGGACTTTAACACTGAAGCTTTCTTT
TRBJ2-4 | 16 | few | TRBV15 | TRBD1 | CATSSHEGAAKNIQYF | TGTGCCACCAGCTCACACGAGGGGGCGGCCAAAAACATTCAGTACTTC
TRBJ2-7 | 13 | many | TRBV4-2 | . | CASSPLGGYEQYF | TGTGCCAGCAGCCCCCTCGGGGGCTACGAGCAGTACTTC
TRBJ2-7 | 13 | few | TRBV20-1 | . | CSASRGPPYEQYF | TGCAGTGCTAGTCGGGGGCCACCCTACGAGCAGTACTTC
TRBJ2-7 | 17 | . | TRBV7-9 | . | CASSEGGGRLSSYEQYF | TGTGCCAGCAGCGAGGGAGGTGGGCGTCTGTCCTCCTACGAGCAGTACTTC
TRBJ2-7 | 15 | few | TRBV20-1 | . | CSASPGHLSSYEQYF | TGCAGTGCGTCACCGGGACACCTGAGCTCCTACGAGCAGTACTTC
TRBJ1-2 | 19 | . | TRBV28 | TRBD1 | CASSPQPGTGEGTNYGYTF | TGTGCCAGCAGTCCCCAACCCGGGACAGGGGAGGGGACTAACTATGGCTACACCTTC
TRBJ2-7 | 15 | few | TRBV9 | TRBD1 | CASSVAGQASYEQYF | TGTGCCAGCAGCGTAGCGGGACAGGCTTCCTACGAGCAGTACTTC
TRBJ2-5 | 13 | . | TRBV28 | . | CASSLWIQETQYF | TGTGCCAGCAGTTTATGGATCCAAGAGACCCAGTACTTC
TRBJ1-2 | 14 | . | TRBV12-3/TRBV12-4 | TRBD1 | CASSQQGSSYGYTF | TGTGCCAGCAGTCAACAGGGGTCCTCCTATGGCTACACCTTC
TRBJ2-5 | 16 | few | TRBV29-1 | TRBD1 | CSVGSRRQGAWETQYF | TGCAGCGTTGGGAGTAGGAGACAGGGGGCCTGGGAGACCCAGTACTTC
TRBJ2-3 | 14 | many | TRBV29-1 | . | CSVASGISTDTQYF | TGCAGCGTTGCGTCGGGGATAAGCACAGATACGCAGTATTTT
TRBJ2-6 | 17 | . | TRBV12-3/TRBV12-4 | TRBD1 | CASSSGQGSSGANVLTF | TGTGCCAGCAGCTCTGGACAGGGGAGCTCTGGGGCCAACGTCCTGACTTTC
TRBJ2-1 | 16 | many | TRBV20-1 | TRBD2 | CSASRGAGGLYNEQFF | TGCAGTGCTAGTCGGGGAGCGGGAGGCCTCTACAATGAGCAGTTCTTC
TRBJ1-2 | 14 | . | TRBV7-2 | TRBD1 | CASSLVGQGGGYTF | TGTGCCAGCAGCTTAGTGGGACAGGGCGGTGGCTACACCTTC
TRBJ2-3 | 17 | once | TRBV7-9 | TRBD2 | CASSLASTSGATDTQYF | TGTGCCAGCAGCTTAGCTTCCACTAGCGGGGCCACAGATACGCAGTATTTT
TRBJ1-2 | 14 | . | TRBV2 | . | CASSEGEKNGGYTF | TGTGCCAGCAGTGAGGGGGAGAAGAACGGAGGCTACACCTTC
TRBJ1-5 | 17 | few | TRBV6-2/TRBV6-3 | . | CASSYIFAGSGNQPQHF | TGTGCCAGCAGTTACATATTCGCGGGAAGTGGCAATCAGCCCCAGCATTTT
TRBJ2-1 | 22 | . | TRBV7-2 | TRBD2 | CASSFPVTGTSGGASPYNEQFF | TGTGCCAGCAGCTTCCCTGTAACCGGGACTAGCGGGGGGGCCTCCCCCTACAATGAGCAGTTCTTC
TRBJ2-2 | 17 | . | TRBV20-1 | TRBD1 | CSARGGQGASNTGELFF | TGCAGTGCTAGAGGCGGACAGGGAGCCTCGAACACCGGGGAGCTGTTTTTT
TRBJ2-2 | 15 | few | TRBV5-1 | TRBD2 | CASSAGGAGTGELFF | TGCGCCAGCAGCGCCGGGGGGGCCGGCACCGGGGAGCTGTTTTTT
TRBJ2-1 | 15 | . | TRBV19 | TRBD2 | CASSTQLAGYNEQFF | TGTGCCAGTAGTACCCAACTAGCGGGGTACAATGAGCAGTTCTTC
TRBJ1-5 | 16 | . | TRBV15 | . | CATSSRFDSFNQPQHF | TGTGCCACCAGCAGTAGATTTGACAGTTTTAATCAGCCCCAGCATTTT
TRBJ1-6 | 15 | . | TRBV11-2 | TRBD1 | CASSLVGQGVSPLHF | TGTGCCAGCAGCTTAGTCGGACAGGGCGTTTCACCCCTCCACTTT
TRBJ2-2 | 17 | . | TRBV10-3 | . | CAISESGGRRNTGELFF | TGTGCCATCAGTGAGTCTGGGGGCCGGCGGAACACCGGGGAGCTGTTTTTT
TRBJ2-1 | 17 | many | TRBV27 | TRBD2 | CASSSPMASGRYNEQFF | TGTGCCAGCAGTTCCCCTATGGCTAGCGGGCGTTACAATGAGCAGTTCTTC
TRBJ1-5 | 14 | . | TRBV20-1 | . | CSAIMQESNQPQHF | TGCAGTGCTATAATGCAGGAAAGCAATCAGCCCCAGCATTTT
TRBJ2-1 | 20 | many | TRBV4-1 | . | CASSQDHISGGWGKYNEQFF | TGCGCCAGCAGCCAAGATCACATCTCGGGTGGCTGGGGCAAGTACAATGAGCAGTTCTTC
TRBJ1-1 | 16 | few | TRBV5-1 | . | CASSLAGGAANTEAFF | TGCGCCAGCAGCCTGGCGGGGGGCGCGGCGAACACTGAAGCTTTCTTT